The 10 T cell receptor beta chains presented below share a single source sample, sequenced in a study of cytomegalovirus exposure and HLA in healthy donors. PCR primers comprised 60 Vbeta and 13 Jbeta primers. Clones were read by immunoSEQ multiplex PCR, and TCRdb kept only the in-frame ones, dropping some. The profile covers some 200,000 clones, with about 80% appearing a single time and under 0.85% taken by the ten largest. The sequenced sample consisted of PBMCs. The receptors come from a boy aged 5-17 years in good health and CMV-seronegative.

The chain joins TRBV27 to TRBJ2-1; TRBD2 matches 9 bases. Trimming removed 4 bases from V and 7 bases from J; junction bases left unmatched: 11. Germline assignment: CDR1 MNHEY and CDR2 SMNVEV (reference sequence). CDR3 size: 16 residues. The CDR3 region is CASSYIIAGEVNEQFF. CDR3 sequence (DNA): TGTGCCAGCAGTTACATTATAGCGGGAGAGGTTAATGAGCAGTTCTTC.

The chain couples TRBV29-1 to TRBJ2-7; TRBD2 might be the D (6 bases). CDR3 length: 14 residues. V lost 6 bases and J 0 bases, leaving 15 bases between the germline ends. The germline V gene has CDR1 SQVTM and CDR2 ANQGSEA. The CDR3 is CSVNSGPSSYEQYF. Written as DNA, the CDR3 is TGCAGCGTGAATAGCGGTCCCAGCTCCTACGAGCAGTACTTC.

V is TRBV6-4 and J is TRBJ1-6; perhaps TRBD1 as D (6 bases). CDR1 and CDR2 (germline): MRHNA, SNTAGT. CDR3 length: 16 residues. V lost 4 bases and J lost 3, with 13 bases in between. CDR3 region: CASSVLGAGYNSPLHF. The CDR3 region has the DNA TGTGCCAGCAGTGTGCTGGGGGCGGGCTATAATTCACCCCTCCACTTT.

As regards this clone: Other DNA variants within this sample encode the same CDR3. For the CDR3, the DNA is TGCGCCAGCAGCTTGGCCGGGGGGCTTGGGACTGAAGCTTTCTTT. Translation: CASSLAGGLGTEAFF. The V gene is TRBV5-1, the J gene TRBJ1-1; D perhaps matches TRBD1 (6 bases). The germline V and J ends were trimmed by 0 bases and 5 bases, with 14 bases remaining between them. The CDR3 extends over 15 amino acids. The germline V gene has CDR1 SGHRS and CDR2 YFSETQ.

The chain couples TRBV5-4 to TRBJ1-1, with 7 bases aligning to TRBD1. The CDR3 sequence is 11 residues long. Looked up from germline, CDR1 is SGHNT and CDR2 is YYREEE (reference sequence). Losses at the gene ends were 4 bases for V and 8 bases for J; bases not matched to a gene: 2. The CDR3 DNA reads as TGTGCCAGCAGCGTGACAGGGGAAGCTTTCTTT. Its protein product is CASSVTGEAFF.

This sequence joins TRBV2 and TRBJ1-2; D might be TRBD1 (5 bases). Germline V gene sequence: CDR1 SNHLY, CDR2 FYNNEI. CDR3 length equals 14 residues. V shed 5 bases and J shed 4 bases, with 14 bases lying between them. CDR3 amino acids: CASSSQGGSYGYTF. Here the CDR3 DNA reads TGTGCCAGCAGTAGTCAGGGTGGTAGCTATGGCTACACCTTC. Together with reference TRBV2 and TRBJ1-2, the CDR3 gives the full variable domain: EPEVTQTPSHQVTQMGQEVILRCVPISNHLYFYWYRQILGQKVEFLVSFYNNEISEKSEIFDDQFSVERPDGSNFTLKIRSTKLEDSAMYFCASSSQGGSYGYTFGSGTRLTVV.

J is TRBJ2-3 and V is TRBV5-6; perhaps TRBD2 as D (5 bases). The V and J ends lost 1 base and 8 bases respectively, with 11 bases between them. The CDR3 runs 13 residues. Germline values: CDR1 SGHDT, CDR2 YYEEEE. The CDR3: CASSLTRPSTQYF. CDR3 bases: TGTGCCAGCAGCTTGACTAGGCCAAGTACGCAGTATTTT.

The rearrangement links TRBV5-4 to TRBJ2-7; no clear D gene. Germline V CDR1 and CDR2: SGHNT, YYREEE (reference sequence). This CDR3 is built from 15 residues. Trimming left V 0 bases short and J 0 bases short, with 10 bases between. CDR3 residues: CASSLVTASSYEQYF. The CDR3, as DNA: TGTGCCAGCAGCTTGGTAACAGCAAGCTCCTACGAGCAGTACTTC.

The genes are TRBV5-1 and TRBJ2-2; D gene unclear. The V gene lost 4 bases and the J gene lost 7 bases, with 11 bases spanning the gap. This CDR3 is built from 13 residues. Germline CDR1 reads SGHRS; CDR2 reads YFSETQ. The CDR3 loop reads CASSGTVDGELFF. The CDR3 region has the DNA TGCGCCAGCAGCGGCACCGTCGACGGGGAGCTGTTTTTT. The full variable domain, rest sourced from reference TRBV5-1 and TRBJ2-2, is KAGVTQTPRYLIKTRGQQVTLSCSPISGHRSVSWYQQTPGQGLQFLFEYFSETQRNKGNFPGRFSGRQFSNSRSEMNVSTLELGDSALYLCASSGTVDGELFFGEGSRLTVL.

This chain joins TRBV6-6 and TRBJ2-6, with 8 bases matching TRBD1. The germline CDR1 and CDR2 sequences are MNHNY and SVGAGI (reference sequence). CDR3 length: 16 residues. Germline trimming cut 0 bases from V and 8 bases from J; bases unmatched to any gene: 6. The chain's CDR3 is CASSYSIQGATNVLTF. The CDR3 region has the DNA TGTGCCAGCAGTTACTCGATTCAGGGGGCGACCAACGTCCTGACTTTC.